The 28 T cell receptor beta chains below come from one sample, sequenced in a study of Ad26.COV2.S vaccination and SARS-CoV-2 variants. Sequenced by immunoSEQ multiplex PCR; TCRdb stores in-frame clones only, minus some. This sample yields about 97,000 clones, of which around three quarters are seen a single time; 17% belongs to the top ten. Sequences were derived from peripheral blood, sampled after recovery from COVID-19. The receptor set was obtained from a human donor who had recovered from COVID-19.

V and J are TRBV3-1 (or the pseudogene TRBV3-2) and TRBJ1-6, with a weak D call TRBD1 (6 bases). Trimming took off 1 base at V and 6 bases at J, with 16 bases between the two ends. Per the germline V gene, CDR1 is LGHDT and CDR2 is YNNKEL (reference sequence). The CDR3 spans 17 residues. The CDR3 loop reads CASSQGLIGGTNSPLHF. The DNA of the CDR3 is TGTGCCAGCAGCCAAGGTTTAATAGGGGGGACTAATTCACCCCTCCACTTT.

The chain is built from TRBV6-2 or TRBV6-3 and TRBJ2-1; 8 positions match TRBD2. Germline V gene sequence: CDR1 MNHEY, CDR2 SVGEGT. This CDR3 region has 16 residues. J gave up 3 bases and V 6 bases, and 10 bases lay outside the gene matches. CDR3 protein: CASSERGGGNYNEQFF. The CDR3 region has the DNA TGTGCCAGCAGCGAAAGGGGCGGGGGGAACTACAATGAGCAGTTCTTC.

This chain connects TRBV5-6 to TRBJ2-3; 11 nucleotides align to TRBD2. The CDR3 has 18 amino acids. Germline-derived CDR1 and CDR2 are SGHDT and YYEEEE. The J segment lost 3 bases and the V segment lost 3 bases, leaving 12 bases of the junction unmatched. Here the CDR3 reads CASSSDWELAGGTDTQYF. CDR3 nucleotides: TGTGCCAGCAGCTCCGACTGGGAGCTAGCGGGGGGTACAGATACGCAGTATTTT.

The J gene is TRBJ1-5, the V gene TRBV20-1; unclear D gene. The germline V and J ends were trimmed by 3 bases and 3 bases, with 15 bases remaining between them. Germline-derived CDR1 and CDR2 are DFQATT and SNEGSKA (reference sequence). This CDR3 spans 15 amino acids. The CDR3 loop is CSASSLGSSNQPQHF. CDR3 in DNA: TGCAGTGCTAGTTCGTTAGGGTCTTCCAATCAGCCCCAGCATTTT.

V gene TRBV6-5 combines with J gene TRBJ2-7; 8 bases align to TRBD1. With 6 bases clipped from V and 3 bases from J, the junction kept 7 bases outside the gene matches. Looked up from germline, CDR1 is MNHEY and CDR2 is SVGAGI. The CDR3 runs to 14 residues. The DNA of the CDR3 is TGTGCCAGCAGGGGGACAGGCAAGGGCTACGAGCAGTACTTC. It specifies CASRGTGKGYEQYF.

This chain connects TRBV6-5 to TRBJ2-5; D not certain. The CDR3 runs to 13 residues. From germline, CDR1 is MNHEY and CDR2 SVGAGI. V lost 8 bases to trimming and J lost 2 bases, with 12 bases between them. The CDR3 coding sequence is TGTGCCAGCGTTAGACAAGAGCAAGAGACCCAGTACTTC. It translates to CASVRQEQETQYF.

In its sample, this clone was seen once. The chain has TRBV27 and TRBJ1-2; the D is unclear. The CDR3 runs to 16 residues. Germline V gene data show CDR1 as MNHEY and CDR2 as SMNVEV (reference sequence). Trimming took off 3 bases at V and 8 bases at J, with 22 bases between the two ends. CDR3 bases: TGTGCCAGCAGTTTTAATAGAATTTCCGGGAGGTCCGGCTACACCTTC. It translates to CASSFNRISGRSGYTF.

A few counts support this clone. This rearrangement joins TRBV5-1 to TRBJ1-4; the D is unclear. This CDR3 contains 14 residues. Deletions cut 2 bases from V and 8 bases from J, with 13 bases between. Germline-derived CDR1 and CDR2 are SGHRS and YFSETQ. CDR3 DNA sequence: TGCGCCAGCAGCTTAGGGCAGCCGGGGGAAAAACTGTTTTTT. Translating it yields CASSLGQPGEKLFF.

The CDR3 reads CASSADRVQPQHF. CDR3 bases: TGTGCCAGCAGCGCCGACAGGGTTCAGCCCCAGCATTTT. The rearrangement joins TRBV11-2 to TRBJ1-5; TRBD1 agrees at 7 bases. V dropped 5 bases and J dropped 6; count of bases not matched to a gene: 4. This CDR3 spans 13 amino acids. Per the germline V gene, CDR1 is SGHAT and CDR2 is FQNNGV.

The chain is built from TRBV6-6 and TRBJ1-1; D is undetermined. V was trimmed by 2 bases and J by 3 bases, leaving 4 bases between them. Looked up from germline, CDR1 is MNHNY and CDR2 is SVGAGI (reference sequence). CDR3 length equals 12 residues. Written as DNA, the CDR3 is TGTGCCAGCAGTTACCAGGACACTGAAGCTTTCTTT. Amino acids: CASSYQDTEAFF.

This chain links TRBV19 with TRBJ2-7, with a tentative D call TRBD1 (6 bases). The CDR3 totals 13 residues. The germline V and J ends were trimmed by 8 bases and 0 bases, with 11 bases remaining between them. Germline CDR1 LNHDA, CDR2 SQIVND (reference sequence). The chain's CDR3 is CASAGTRSYEQYF. The CDR3 nucleotides are TGTGCCAGTGCCGGGACACGCTCCTACGAGCAGTACTTC.

V usage is TRBV6-5 and J usage is TRBJ2-2, with 8 bases fitting TRBD1. J gave up 2 bases and V 2 bases, and 4 bases lay outside the gene matches. This CDR3 has 16 amino acids. CDR1 and CDR2 (germline): MNHEY, SVGAGI. CDR3 coding DNA: TGTGCCAGCAGTTACCCTGACAGGGGTAACACCGGGGAGCTGTTTTTT. Protein sequence: CASSYPDRGNTGELFF.

This clone was picked up one time. The V call is TRBV19, the J call TRBJ1-6, with 9 bases matching TRBD1. Trimming took 8 bases from V and 8 from J; bases not matched to a gene: 7. Per the germline V gene, CDR1 is LNHDA and CDR2 is SQIVND (reference sequence). The CDR3 is 14 residues long. This chain's CDR3 is CASGQTGGYSPLHF. The CDR3 DNA reads as TGTGCCAGTGGGCAGACAGGGGGTTATTCACCCCTCCACTTT.

The V call is TRBV7-9, the J call TRBJ2-3; the D gene is possibly TRBD1 (5 bases). V gave up 5 bases and J gave up 8 bases, with 17 bases separating them. This CDR3 comprises 14 residues. Germline V CDR1 and CDR2: SEHNR, FQNEAQ (reference sequence). The CDR3 sequence is CASSQDSAWATQYF. The CDR3 bases are TGTGCCAGCAGCCAAGACAGTGCTTGGGCTACGCAGTATTTT.

This chain joins TRBV7-9 and TRBJ2-7; the D is unclear. The CDR3 loop spans 14 amino acids. Germline CDR1 and CDR2: SEHNR and FQNEAQ (reference sequence). V was cut by 5 bases and J by 3 bases, with 14 bases left in between. Written as DNA, the CDR3 is TGTGCCAGCAGCCAGATGGGCGATCTCTACGAGCAGTACTTC. It specifies CASSQMGDLYEQYF. The full variable domain, in which reference TRBV7-9 and TRBJ2-7 provide the parts outside the CDR3, is DTGVSQNPRHKITKRGQNVTFRCDPISEHNRLYWYRQTLGQGPEFLTYFQNEAQLEKSRLLSDRFSAERPKGSFSTLEIQRTEQGDSAMYLCASSQMGDLYEQYFGPGTRLTVT.

The chain combines TRBV19 with TRBJ2-7; D call uncertain. The CDR3 is made up of 15 amino acids. V lost 0 bases and J 2 bases, leaving 11 bases between the germline ends. Germline CDR1 reads LNHDA; CDR2 reads SQIVND (reference sequence). CDR3 region: CASSIDPAEPYEQYF. The CDR3 nucleotides are TGTGCCAGTAGTATAGATCCGGCCGAGCCCTACGAGCAGTACTTC.

The V and J genes are TRBV6-1 and TRBJ1-3, with D possibly matching TRBD1 (5 bases). Germline CDR1 is MNHNS and CDR2 is SASEGT. Trimming left V 3 bases short and J 4 bases short, with 13 bases between. The CDR3 is 15 amino acids. CDR3: CASSEATGVGNTIYF. CDR3 in DNA: TGTGCCAGCAGTGAGGCTACGGGGGTGGGAAACACCATATATTTT.

This chain joins TRBV6-1 and TRBJ1-6; D is undetermined. Germline-derived CDR1 and CDR2 are MNHNS and SASEGT. Between the trimmed V and J ends, which lost 0 bases and 1 base, there was a span of 10 bases. The CDR3 runs to 17 residues. The CDR3 DNA sequence: TGTGCCAGCAGTGAAGCCTACGGCAGGTCCTATAATTCACCCCTCCACTTT. It yields the protein CASSEAYGRSYNSPLHF.

The chain carries TRBV5-1 and TRBJ2-1; 9 bases align to TRBD1. CDR3 length: 16 amino acids. Germline assignment: CDR1 SGHRS and CDR2 YFSETQ. The V and J ends lost 1 base and 4 bases, in that order; junction bases with no gene match: 6. CDR3 amino acids: CASSLSTGGAYNEQFF. DNA for the CDR3: TGCGCCAGCAGCTTGAGCACAGGGGGCGCGTACAATGAGCAGTTCTTC. Drawing the rest from reference TRBV5-1 and TRBJ2-1, the complete variable domain is KAGVTQTPRYLIKTRGQQVTLSCSPISGHRSVSWYQQTPGQGLQFLFEYFSETQRNKGNFPGRFSGRQFSNSRSEMNVSTLELGDSALYLCASSLSTGGAYNEQFFGPGTRLTVL.

This clone occurred once. The V and J genes are TRBV3-1 (or the pseudogene TRBV3-2) and TRBJ1-1, with TRBD1 matching 7 bases. V gave up 1 base and J gave up 4 bases; unmatched junction bases: 3. The CDR3 totals 14 residues. The germline CDR1 and CDR2 sequences are LGHDT and YNNKEL (reference sequence). CDR3 nucleotides: TGTGCCAGCAGCCAAGGACAGGGTCCCACTGAAGCTTTCTTT. Its translation: CASSQGQGPTEAFF.

The J gene is TRBJ2-7, the V gene TRBV2, with D maybe TRBD1 (5 bases). CDR3 length: 11 amino acids. The germline CDR1 and CDR2 sequences are SNHLY and FYNNEI. The V gene lost 7 bases and the J gene lost 4 bases, with 8 bases spanning the gap. In nucleotides, the CDR3 is TGTGCCAGCACGCAGGGTTACGAGCAGTACTTC. It translates to CASTQGYEQYF.

The chain couples TRBV24-1 to TRBJ1-2, with 7 nucleotides matching TRBD1. CDR3 size: 15 residues. V was pared by 5 bases and J by 0 bases, with 5 bases of the junction left unmatched. The germline V gene has CDR1 KGHDR and CDR2 SFDVKD. In DNA, the CDR3 is TGTGCCACCAGTGGGGACAGTAGGTCTAACTATGGCTACACCTTC. It is translated as CATSGDSRSNYGYTF.

The V and J genes are TRBV29-1 and TRBJ2-3; 7 bases are shared with TRBD2. With V trimmed by 8 bases and J by 3 bases, 11 bases remained unmatched. Germline CDR1 SQVTM, CDR2 ANQGSEA. The length of the CDR3 is 14 residues. The CDR3 loop reads CSMGGGLRTDTQYF. The CDR3 DNA sequence: TGCAGCATGGGGGGGGGTTTGAGAACAGATACGCAGTATTTT.

The chain recombines TRBV5-6 with TRBJ2-2; D gene unclear. Germline lookup yields CDR1 SGHDT and CDR2 YYEEEE. This CDR3 spans 16 amino acids. The V gene lost 4 bases and the J gene lost 2 bases, with 15 bases spanning the gap. The CDR3 region has the DNA TGTGCCAGCAGCCCAGTGGTGAACTCAAACACCGGGGAGCTGTTTTTT. Residues: CASSPVVNSNTGELFF.

The CDR3 sequence is CASSSGAGANVLTF. The DNA of the CDR3 is TGTGCCAGCAGCTCGGGGGCTGGGGCCAACGTCCTGACTTTC. The chain is built from TRBV5-4 and TRBJ2-6, with D possibly matching TRBD2 (6 bases). V dropped 3 bases and J dropped 2 bases, with 6 bases sitting between them. Germline-derived CDR1 and CDR2 are SGHNT and YYREEE (reference sequence). There are 14 residues in the CDR3.

The chain couples TRBV5-6 to TRBJ2-3, with D perhaps matching TRBD1 (6 bases). The length of the CDR3 is 17 residues. The germline gives CDR1 SGHDT, CDR2 YYEEEE. V was cut by 4 bases and J by 0 bases, with 18 bases left in between. CDR3 residues: CASSRFYQQGSTDTQYF. In DNA, the CDR3 is TGTGCCAGCAGCCGCTTCTACCAACAGGGTAGCACAGATACGCAGTATTTT.

The chain recombines TRBV6-1 with TRBJ1-4; D gene uncertain. V lost 3 bases and J 8 bases, leaving 7 bases between the germline ends. The germline gives CDR1 MNHNS, CDR2 SASEGT. This CDR3 comprises 12 residues. In nucleotides, the CDR3 is TGTGCCAGCAGTGATAACGCCGAAAAACTGTTTTTT. It specifies CASSDNAEKLFF.

This sequence joins TRBV30 and TRBJ2-7; maybe TRBD2 (6 bases). V was clipped by 3 bases and J by 1 base, with 13 bases between them. Germline CDR1 GTSNPN, CDR2 SVGIG (reference sequence). CDR3 length: 14 residues. The CDR3 protein is CAWRAGNLSYEQYF. The CDR3 DNA is TGTGCCTGGAGGGCGGGGAACCTATCCTACGAGCAGTACTTC.